A single sample is the source of the 4 T cell receptor beta chains below, sequenced in a study of blood T cell repertoires in COVID-19. Assay: immunoSEQ multiplex PCR; the TCRdb copy retains only in-frame clones and omits some. The sample gives 65,000 to 95,000 clones, about 80% of which show up once; around 5% is in the top ten. The material sequenced was peripheral blood. The receptors derive from a man aged 45 to 65 with active or convalescent COVID-19.

V gene TRBV6-1 combines with J gene TRBJ2-5; D gene uncertain. Germline CDR1 reads MNHNS; CDR2 reads SASEGT. Trimming removed 3 bases from V and 5 bases from J, with 13 bases in between. The CDR3 extends over 14 amino acids. CDR3 nucleotides: TGTGCCAGCAGTGACAACTGGGCCCAGGAGACCCAGTACTTC. This gives the protein CASSDNWAQETQYF.

The rearrangement uses TRBV6-2 or TRBV6-3 and TRBJ1-2; the D gene is possibly TRBD1 (5 bases). V lost 7 bases and J 6 bases, leaving 15 bases between the germline ends. The CDR3 consists of 13 residues. The V gene's germline CDR1 is MNHEY and CDR2 SVGEGT. The CDR3 DNA reads as TGTGCCAGCACCCCAACAAGGGGCGATGGCTACACCTTC. Its translation is CASTPTRGDGYTF.

This clone was seen once. The rearrangement uses TRBV5-1 and TRBJ1-3; D might be TRBD1 (5 bases). Germline assignment: CDR1 SGHRS and CDR2 YFSETQ. V lost 3 bases and J 2 bases, leaving 12 bases between the germline ends. This CDR3 has 15 residues. The CDR3: CASSSRGGTGNTIYF. CDR3 bases: TGCGCCAGCAGCTCCCGGGGGGGAACTGGAAACACCATATATTTT. The full variable domain, completed using reference TRBV5-1 and TRBJ1-3, is KAGVTQTPRYLIKTRGQQVTLSCSPISGHRSVSWYQQTPGQGLQFLFEYFSETQRNKGNFPGRFSGRQFSNSRSEMNVSTLELGDSALYLCASSSRGGTGNTIYFGEGSWLTVV.

This clone was seen just once. V gene TRBV27 combines with J gene TRBJ1-5, with D possibly matching TRBD1 (5 bases). The CDR3 is made up of 14 amino acids. Trimming took 3 bases from V and 7 from J, leaving 13 bases between them. Germline V gene lookup returns CDR1 MNHEY and CDR2 SMNVEV (reference sequence). The CDR3 sequence: CASSLRQGGQPQHF. The CDR3 coding sequence is TGTGCCAGCAGTTTGCGGCAGGGAGGCCAGCCCCAGCATTTT.